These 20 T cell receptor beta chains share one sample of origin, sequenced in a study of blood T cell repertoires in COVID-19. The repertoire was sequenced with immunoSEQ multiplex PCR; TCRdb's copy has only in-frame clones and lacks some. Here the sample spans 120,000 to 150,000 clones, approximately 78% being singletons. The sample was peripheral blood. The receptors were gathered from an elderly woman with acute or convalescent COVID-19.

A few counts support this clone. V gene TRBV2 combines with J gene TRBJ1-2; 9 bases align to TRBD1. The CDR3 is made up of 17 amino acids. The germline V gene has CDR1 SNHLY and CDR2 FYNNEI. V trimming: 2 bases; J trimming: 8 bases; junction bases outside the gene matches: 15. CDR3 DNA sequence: TGTGCCAGCAGTGAATGGCCGGGACAGGGTGGGTGGAAAGGCTACACCTTC. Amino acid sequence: CASSEWPGQGGWKGYTF. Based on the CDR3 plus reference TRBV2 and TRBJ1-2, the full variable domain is EPEVTQTPSHQVTQMGQEVILRCVPISNHLYFYWYRQILGQKVEFLVSFYNNEISEKSEIFDDQFSVERPDGSNFTLKIRSTKLEDSAMYFCASSEWPGQGGWKGYTFGSGTRLTVV.

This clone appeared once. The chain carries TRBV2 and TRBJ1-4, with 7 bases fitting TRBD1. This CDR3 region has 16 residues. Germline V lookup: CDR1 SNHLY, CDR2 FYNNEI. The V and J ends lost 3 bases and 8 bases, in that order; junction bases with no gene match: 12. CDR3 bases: TGTGCCAGCAGTGACCTGACAGGGAGGTCGGAGGAAAAACTGTTTTTT. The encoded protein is CASSDLTGRSEEKLFF.

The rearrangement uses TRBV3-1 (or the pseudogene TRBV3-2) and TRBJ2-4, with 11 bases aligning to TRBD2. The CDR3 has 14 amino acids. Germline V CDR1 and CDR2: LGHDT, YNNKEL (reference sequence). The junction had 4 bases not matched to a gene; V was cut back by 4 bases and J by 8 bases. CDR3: CASSLSGGAYIQYF. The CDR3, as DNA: TGTGCCAGCAGCCTTAGCGGGGGGGCATACATTCAGTACTTC.

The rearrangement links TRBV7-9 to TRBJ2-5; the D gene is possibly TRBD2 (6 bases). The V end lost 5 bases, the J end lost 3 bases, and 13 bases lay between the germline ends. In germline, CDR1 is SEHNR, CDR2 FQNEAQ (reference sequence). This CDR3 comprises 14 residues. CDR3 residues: CASSADYMEETQYF. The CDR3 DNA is TGTGCCAGCAGCGCGGACTACATGGAAGAGACCCAGTACTTC.

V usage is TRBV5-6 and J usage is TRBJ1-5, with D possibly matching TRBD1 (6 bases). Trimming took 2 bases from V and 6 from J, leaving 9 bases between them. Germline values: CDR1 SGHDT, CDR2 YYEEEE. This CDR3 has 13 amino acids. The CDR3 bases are TGTGCCAGCAGCTTACAGGGTGGTCAGCCCCAGCATTTT. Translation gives CASSLQGGQPQHF.

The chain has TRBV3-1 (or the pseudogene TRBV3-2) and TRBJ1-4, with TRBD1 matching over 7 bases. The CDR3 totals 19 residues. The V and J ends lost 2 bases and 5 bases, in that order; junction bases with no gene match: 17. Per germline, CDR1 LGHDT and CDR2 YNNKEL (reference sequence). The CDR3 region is CASSQKFPLTGAGNEKLFF. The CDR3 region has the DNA TGTGCCAGCAGCCAAAAGTTCCCTCTAACAGGGGCGGGAAATGAAAAACTGTTTTTT.

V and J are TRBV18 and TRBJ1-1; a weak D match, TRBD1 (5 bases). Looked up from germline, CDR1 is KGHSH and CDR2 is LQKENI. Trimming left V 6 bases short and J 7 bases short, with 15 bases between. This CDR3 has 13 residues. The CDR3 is CASSYMTEVEAFF. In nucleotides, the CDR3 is TGTGCCAGCTCCTATATGACAGAAGTTGAAGCTTTCTTT.

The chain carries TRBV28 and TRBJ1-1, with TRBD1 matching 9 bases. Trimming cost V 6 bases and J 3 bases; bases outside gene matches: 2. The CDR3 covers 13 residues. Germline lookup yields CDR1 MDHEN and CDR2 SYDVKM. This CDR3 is CASRTGGDTEAFF. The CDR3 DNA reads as TGTGCCAGCAGAACAGGGGGCGACACTGAAGCTTTCTTT.

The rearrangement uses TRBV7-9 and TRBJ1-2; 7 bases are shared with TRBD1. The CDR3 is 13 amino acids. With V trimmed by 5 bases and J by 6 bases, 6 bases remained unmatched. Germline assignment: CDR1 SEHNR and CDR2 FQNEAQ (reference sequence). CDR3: CASSKTTGDGYTF. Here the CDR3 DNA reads TGTGCCAGCAGCAAAACTACAGGGGATGGCTACACCTTC.

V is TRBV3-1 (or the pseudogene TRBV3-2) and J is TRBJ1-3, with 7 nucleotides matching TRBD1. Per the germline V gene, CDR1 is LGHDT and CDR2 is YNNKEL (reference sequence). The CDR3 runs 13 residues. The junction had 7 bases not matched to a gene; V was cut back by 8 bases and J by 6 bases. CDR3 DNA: TGTGCCAGCGGGGACAGACAAATAAACACCATATATTTT. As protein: CASGDRQINTIYF.

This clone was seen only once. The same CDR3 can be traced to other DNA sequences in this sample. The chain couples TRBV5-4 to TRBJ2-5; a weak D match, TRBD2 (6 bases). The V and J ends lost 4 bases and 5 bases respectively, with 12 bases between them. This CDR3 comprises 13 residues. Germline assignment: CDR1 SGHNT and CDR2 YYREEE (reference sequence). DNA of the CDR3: TGTGCCAGCAGCCTCCCTGGGGGGGAGACCCAGTACTTC. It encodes CASSLPGGETQYF.

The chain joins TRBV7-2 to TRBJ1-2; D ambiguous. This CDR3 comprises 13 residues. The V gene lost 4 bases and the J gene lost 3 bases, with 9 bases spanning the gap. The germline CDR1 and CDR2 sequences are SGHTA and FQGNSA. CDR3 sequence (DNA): TGTGCCAGCAGCTCAACCCCGGACTATGGCTACACCTTC. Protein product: CASSSTPDYGYTF.

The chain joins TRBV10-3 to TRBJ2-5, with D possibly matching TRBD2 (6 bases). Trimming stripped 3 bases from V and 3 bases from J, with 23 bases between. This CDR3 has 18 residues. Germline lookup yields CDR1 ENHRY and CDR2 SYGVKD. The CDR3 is CAISDPIPHGASEETQYF. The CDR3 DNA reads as TGTGCCATCAGTGACCCCATCCCCCATGGGGCTAGCGAAGAGACCCAGTACTTC.

The CDR3 region is CATRVGTSTDTQYF. CDR3 bases: TGTGCCACCCGCGTCGGGACTAGCACAGATACGCAGTATTTT. This chain joins TRBV28 and TRBJ2-3; possible D gene TRBD2, 6 bases. This CDR3 is built from 14 residues. The germline V gene encodes CDR1 MDHEN and CDR2 SYDVKM. Trimming pared 10 bases from V and 0 bases from J, leaving 14 bases between.

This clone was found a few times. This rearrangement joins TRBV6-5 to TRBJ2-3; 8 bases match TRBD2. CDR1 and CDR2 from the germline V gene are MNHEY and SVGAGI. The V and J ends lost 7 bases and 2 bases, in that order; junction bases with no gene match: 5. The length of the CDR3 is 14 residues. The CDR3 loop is CASNRGGVTDTQYF. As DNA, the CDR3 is TGTGCCAGCAATCGGGGGGGGGTCACAGATACGCAGTATTTT.

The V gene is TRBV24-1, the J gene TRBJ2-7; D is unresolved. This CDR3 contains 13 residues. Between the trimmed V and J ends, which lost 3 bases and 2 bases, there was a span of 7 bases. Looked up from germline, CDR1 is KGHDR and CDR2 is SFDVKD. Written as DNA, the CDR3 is TGTGCCACCAGTGATCATCTAGCCTACGAGCAGTACTTC. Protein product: CATSDHLAYEQYF.

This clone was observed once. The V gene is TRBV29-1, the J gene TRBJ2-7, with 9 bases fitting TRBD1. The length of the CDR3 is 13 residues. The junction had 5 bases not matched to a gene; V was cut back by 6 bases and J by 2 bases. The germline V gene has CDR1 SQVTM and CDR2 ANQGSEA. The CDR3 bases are TGCAGCGTCGTGGACAGGGGAACCTACGAGCAGTACTTC. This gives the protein CSVVDRGTYEQYF.

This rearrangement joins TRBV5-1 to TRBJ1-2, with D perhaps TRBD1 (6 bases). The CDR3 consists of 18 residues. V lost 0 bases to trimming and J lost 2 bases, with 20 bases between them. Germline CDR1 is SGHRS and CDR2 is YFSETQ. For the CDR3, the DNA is TGCGCCAGCAGCTTGGTCGGGACACCCGTACTCTCAAACTATGGCTACACCTTC. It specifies CASSLVGTPVLSNYGYTF.

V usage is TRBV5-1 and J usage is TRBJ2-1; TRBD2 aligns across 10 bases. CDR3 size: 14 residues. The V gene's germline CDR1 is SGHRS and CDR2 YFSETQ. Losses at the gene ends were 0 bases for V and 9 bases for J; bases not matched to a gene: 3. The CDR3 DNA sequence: TGCGCCAGCAGCTTGGGAATAGCGGGAGGTGAGCAGTTCTTC. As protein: CASSLGIAGGEQFF.

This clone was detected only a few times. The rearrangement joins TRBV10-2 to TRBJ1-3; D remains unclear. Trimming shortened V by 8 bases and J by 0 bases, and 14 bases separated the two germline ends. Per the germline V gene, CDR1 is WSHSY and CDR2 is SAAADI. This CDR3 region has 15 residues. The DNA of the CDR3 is TGCGCCAGCGGAGAGCGAACGAACTCTGGAAACACCATATATTTT. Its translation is CASGERTNSGNTIYF.